The 5 T cell receptor beta chains below all came from one sample that was sequenced in a study of human T cells and chemical hapten exposure. MiXCR, run by TCRdb on the RACE reads, gives a single entry per CDR3 protein. The sample includes 120,000 or so distinct CDR3 sequences, roughly 10% seen only once; the top ten take around 2.4%. Time point here: patch test 3, about 24 weeks after DPC sensitization. Indicated treatment: therapeutic diphenylcyclopropenone sensitization with weekly scalp DPC. Material: whole blood, obtained in connection with sensitization to the hapten diphenylcyclopropenone (DPC). The source of these receptors is a woman in her fifties or sixties with alopecia areata. Some clones in this sample may be carry-over from other donors' samples.

This clonotype was recorded many times. This sequence joins TRBV6-5 and TRBJ2-7; maybe TRBD1 (7 bases). Germline V CDR1 and CDR2: MNHEY, SVGAGI. The V end was cut by 0 bases, the J end by 6 bases, with 15 bases between. This CDR3 contains 15 residues. CDR3 protein: CASSYSRAGGGEQYF. DNA for the CDR3: TGTGCCAGCAGTTACTCTAGGGCAGGGGGAGGCGAGCAGTACTTC.

This clonotype was seen repeatedly, ten times or more. The chain joins TRBV5-1 to TRBJ2-5, with 8 bases identical to TRBD2. This CDR3 region has 15 residues. The germline CDR1 and CDR2 sequences are SGHRS and YFSETQ. The J segment lost 4 bases and the V segment lost 0 bases, leaving 5 bases of the junction unmatched. The CDR3, as DNA: TGCGCCAGCAGCTTGGTTACGGGGGGGCCAGAGACCCAGTACTTC. It specifies CASSLVTGGPETQYF.

This clonotype was counted a few times. The rearrangement joins TRBV20-1 to TRBJ2-1; TRBD2 aligns across 16 bases. Germline lookup yields CDR1 DFQATT and CDR2 SNEGSKA (reference sequence). The CDR3 runs to 15 residues. Trimming removed 5 bases from V and 14 bases from J; junction bases left unmatched: 12. The CDR3 nucleotides read TGCAGTGCTTCCCCCGGGACTAGCGGGGGGGCCCCTGAGTTCTTC. It codes for CSASPGTSGGAPEFF.

In this sample, this clonotype turned up a few times. The rearrangement links TRBV7-2 to TRBJ2-3; D may be TRBD1 or TRBD2 (5 bases each). The germline gives CDR1 SGHTA, CDR2 FQGNSA. V shed 1 base and J shed 3 bases, with 11 bases lying between them. The length of the CDR3 is 15 residues. This CDR3 is CASSLDPGATDTQYF. CDR3 DNA sequence: TGTGCCAGCAGCTTAGACCCCGGGGCAACAGATACGCAGTATTTT.

This clonotype has just a few counts. The rearrangement links TRBV12-3 or TRBV12-4 to TRBJ2-7; D might be TRBD1 (5 bases). This CDR3 has 15 residues. Trimming removed 5 bases from V and 0 bases from J, with 14 bases in between. This CDR3 is CASSPSGYLSYEQYF. CDR3 DNA sequence: TGTGCCAGCAGTCCTTCAGGGTATCTCTCCTACGAGCAGTACTTC.